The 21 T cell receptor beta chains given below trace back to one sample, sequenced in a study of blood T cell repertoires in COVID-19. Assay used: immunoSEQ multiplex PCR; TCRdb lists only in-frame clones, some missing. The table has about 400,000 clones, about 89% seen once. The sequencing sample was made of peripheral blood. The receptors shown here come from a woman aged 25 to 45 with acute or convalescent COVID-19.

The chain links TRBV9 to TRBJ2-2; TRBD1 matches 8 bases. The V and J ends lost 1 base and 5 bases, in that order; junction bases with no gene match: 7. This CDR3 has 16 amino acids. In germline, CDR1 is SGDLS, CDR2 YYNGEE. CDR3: CASSVRQGANTGELFF. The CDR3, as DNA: TGTGCCAGCAGCGTACGGCAGGGGGCAAATACCGGGGAGCTGTTTTTT.

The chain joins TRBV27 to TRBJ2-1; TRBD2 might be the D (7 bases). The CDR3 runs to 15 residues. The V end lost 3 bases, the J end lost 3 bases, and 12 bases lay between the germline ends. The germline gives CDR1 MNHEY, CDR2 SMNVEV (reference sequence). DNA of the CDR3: TGTGCCAGCAGTTTTCTCGGGGGGCACTACAATGAGCAGTTCTTC. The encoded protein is CASSFLGGHYNEQFF.

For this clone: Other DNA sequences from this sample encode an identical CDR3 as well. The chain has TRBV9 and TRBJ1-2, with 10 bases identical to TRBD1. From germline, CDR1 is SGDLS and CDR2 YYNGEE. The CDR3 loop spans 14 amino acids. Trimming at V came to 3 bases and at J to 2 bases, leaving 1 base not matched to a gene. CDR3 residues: CASSAGQGNYGYTF. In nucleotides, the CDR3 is TGTGCCAGCAGCGCGGGACAGGGGAACTATGGCTACACCTTC.

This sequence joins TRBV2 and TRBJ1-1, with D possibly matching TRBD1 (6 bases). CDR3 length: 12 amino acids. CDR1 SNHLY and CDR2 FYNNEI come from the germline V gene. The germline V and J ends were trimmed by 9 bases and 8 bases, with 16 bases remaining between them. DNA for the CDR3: TGTGCCAGGGGGGTTCAGCAGGGGGAAGCTTTCTTT. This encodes CARGVQQGEAFF.

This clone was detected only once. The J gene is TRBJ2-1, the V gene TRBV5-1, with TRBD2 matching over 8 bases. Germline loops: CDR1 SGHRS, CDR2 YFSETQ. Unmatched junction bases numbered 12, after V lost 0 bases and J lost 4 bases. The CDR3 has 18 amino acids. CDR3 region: CASSLAPGAGGGYNEQFF. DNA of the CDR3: TGCGCCAGCAGCTTGGCCCCTGGTGCGGGGGGCGGGTACAATGAGCAGTTCTTC.

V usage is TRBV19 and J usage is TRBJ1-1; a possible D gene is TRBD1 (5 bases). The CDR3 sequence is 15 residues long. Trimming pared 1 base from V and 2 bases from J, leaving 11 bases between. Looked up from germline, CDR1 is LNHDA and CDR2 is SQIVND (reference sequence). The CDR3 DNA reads TGTGCCAGTAGTATAGTTAGGGGCGGTAACACTGAAGCTTTCTTT. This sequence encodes CASSIVRGGNTEAFF.

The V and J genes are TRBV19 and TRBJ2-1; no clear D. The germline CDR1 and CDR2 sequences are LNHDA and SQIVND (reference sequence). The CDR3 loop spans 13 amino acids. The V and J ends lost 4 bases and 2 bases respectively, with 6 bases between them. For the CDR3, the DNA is TGTGCCAGTAGTAGACTGACCTACAATGAGCAGTTCTTC. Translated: CASSRLTYNEQFF.

CDR3 residues: CASSQGGTGDQPQHF. The CDR3 DNA sequence: TGTGCCAGCAGCCAAGGAGGCACAGGGGATCAGCCCCAGCATTTT. The chain uses TRBV9 and TRBJ1-5, with 7 bases that match TRBD1. The CDR3 length is 15 residues. V shed 4 bases and J 5 bases; nucleotides not matched to a gene: 9. From germline, CDR1 is SGDLS and CDR2 YYNGEE.

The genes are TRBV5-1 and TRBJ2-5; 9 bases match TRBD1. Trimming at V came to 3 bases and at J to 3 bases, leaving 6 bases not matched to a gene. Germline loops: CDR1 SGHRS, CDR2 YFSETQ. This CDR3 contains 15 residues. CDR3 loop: CASSWGTGREETQYF. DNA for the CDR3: TGCGCCAGCAGCTGGGGGACAGGGAGAGAAGAGACCCAGTACTTC. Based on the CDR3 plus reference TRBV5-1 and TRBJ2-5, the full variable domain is KAGVTQTPRYLIKTRGQQVTLSCSPISGHRSVSWYQQTPGQGLQFLFEYFSETQRNKGNFPGRFSGRQFSNSRSEMNVSTLELGDSALYLCASSWGTGREETQYFGPGTRLLVL.

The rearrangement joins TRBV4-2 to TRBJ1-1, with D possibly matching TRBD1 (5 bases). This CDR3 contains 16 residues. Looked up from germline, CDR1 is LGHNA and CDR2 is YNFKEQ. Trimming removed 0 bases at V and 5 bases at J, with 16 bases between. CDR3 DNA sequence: TGTGCCAGCAGCCAAGAACCGGGATTCGGGGGAACTGAAGCTTTCTTT. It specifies CASSQEPGFGGTEAFF.

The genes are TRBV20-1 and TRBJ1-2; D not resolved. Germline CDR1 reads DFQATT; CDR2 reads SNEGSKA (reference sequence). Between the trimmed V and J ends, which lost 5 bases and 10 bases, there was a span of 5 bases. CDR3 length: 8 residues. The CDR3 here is CSASLYTF. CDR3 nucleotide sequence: TGCAGTGCTTCACTCTACACCTTC.

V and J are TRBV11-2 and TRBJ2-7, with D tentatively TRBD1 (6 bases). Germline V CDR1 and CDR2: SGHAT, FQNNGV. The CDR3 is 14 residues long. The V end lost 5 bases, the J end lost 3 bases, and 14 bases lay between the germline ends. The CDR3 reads CASSLQQGVYEQYF. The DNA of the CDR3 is TGTGCCAGCAGCCTCCAACAGGGAGTCTACGAGCAGTACTTC.

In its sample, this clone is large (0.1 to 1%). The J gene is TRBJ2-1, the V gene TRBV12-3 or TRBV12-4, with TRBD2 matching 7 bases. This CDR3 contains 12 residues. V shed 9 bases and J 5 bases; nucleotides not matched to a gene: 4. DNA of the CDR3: TGTGCCAGTAGGGGAGGGGACAATGAGCAGTTCTTC. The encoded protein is CASRGGDNEQFF.

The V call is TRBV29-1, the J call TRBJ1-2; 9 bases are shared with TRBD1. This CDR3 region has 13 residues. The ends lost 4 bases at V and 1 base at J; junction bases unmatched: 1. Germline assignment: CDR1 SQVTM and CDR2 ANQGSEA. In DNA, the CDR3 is TGCAGCGTTGGGACAGGGGTTAACTATGGCTACACCTTC. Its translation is CSVGTGVNYGYTF.

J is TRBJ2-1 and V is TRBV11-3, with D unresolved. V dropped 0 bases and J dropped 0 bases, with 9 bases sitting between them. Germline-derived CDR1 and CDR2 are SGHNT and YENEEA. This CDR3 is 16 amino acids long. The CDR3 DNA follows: TGTGCCAGCAGCTTAGAGAGCACCCGCTCCTACAATGAGCAGTTCTTC. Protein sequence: CASSLESTRSYNEQFF.

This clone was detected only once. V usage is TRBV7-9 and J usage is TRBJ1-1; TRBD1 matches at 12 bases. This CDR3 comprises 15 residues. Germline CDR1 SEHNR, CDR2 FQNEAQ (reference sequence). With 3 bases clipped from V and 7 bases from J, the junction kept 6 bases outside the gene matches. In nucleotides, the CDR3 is TGTGCCAGCAGCTTTTGGGACAGGGGGCGAGATGAAGCTTTCTTT. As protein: CASSFWDRGRDEAFF.

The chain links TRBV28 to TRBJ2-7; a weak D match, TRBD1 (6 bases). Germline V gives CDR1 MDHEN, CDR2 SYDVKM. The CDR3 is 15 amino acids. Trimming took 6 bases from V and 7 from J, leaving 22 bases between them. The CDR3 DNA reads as TGTGCCAGCAGGGCAACACAGGGCAGGTCGGGGGAGCAGTACTTC. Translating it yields CASRATQGRSGEQYF.

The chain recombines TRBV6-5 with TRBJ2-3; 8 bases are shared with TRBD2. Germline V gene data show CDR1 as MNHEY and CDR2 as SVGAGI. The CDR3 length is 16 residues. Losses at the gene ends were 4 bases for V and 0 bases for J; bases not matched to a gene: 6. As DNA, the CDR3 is TGTGCCAGCAGTTTCCCGGGGGGGGGTAGCACAGATACGCAGTATTTT. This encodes CASSFPGGGSTDTQYF.

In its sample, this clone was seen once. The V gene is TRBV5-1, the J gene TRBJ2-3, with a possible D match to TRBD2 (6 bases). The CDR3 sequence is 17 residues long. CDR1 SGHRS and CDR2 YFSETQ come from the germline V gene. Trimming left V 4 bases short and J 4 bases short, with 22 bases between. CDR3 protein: CASSPGSGGNGADTQYF. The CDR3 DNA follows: TGCGCCAGCAGCCCGGGATCTGGGGGGAATGGGGCAGATACGCAGTATTTT.

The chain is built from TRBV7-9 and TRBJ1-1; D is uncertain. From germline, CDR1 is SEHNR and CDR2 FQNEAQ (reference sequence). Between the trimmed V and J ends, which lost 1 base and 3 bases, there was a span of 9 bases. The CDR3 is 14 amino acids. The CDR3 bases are TGTGCCAGCAGCTTAGGGGCCACGCACACTGAAGCTTTCTTT. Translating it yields CASSLGATHTEAFF.

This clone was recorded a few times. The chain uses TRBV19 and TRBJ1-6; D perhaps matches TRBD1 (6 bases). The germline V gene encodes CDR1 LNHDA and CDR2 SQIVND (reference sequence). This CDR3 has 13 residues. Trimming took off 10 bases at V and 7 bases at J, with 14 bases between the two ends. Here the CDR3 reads CATRPGVNSPLHF. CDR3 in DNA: TGTGCCACCCGCCCAGGGGTAAATTCACCCCTCCACTTT. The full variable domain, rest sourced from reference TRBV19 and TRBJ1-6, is DGGITQSPKYLFRKEGQNVTLSCEQNLNHDAMYWYRQDPGQGLRLIYYSQIVNDFQKGDIAEGYSVSREKKESFPLTVTSAQKNPTAFYLCATRPGVNSPLHFGNGTRLTVT.